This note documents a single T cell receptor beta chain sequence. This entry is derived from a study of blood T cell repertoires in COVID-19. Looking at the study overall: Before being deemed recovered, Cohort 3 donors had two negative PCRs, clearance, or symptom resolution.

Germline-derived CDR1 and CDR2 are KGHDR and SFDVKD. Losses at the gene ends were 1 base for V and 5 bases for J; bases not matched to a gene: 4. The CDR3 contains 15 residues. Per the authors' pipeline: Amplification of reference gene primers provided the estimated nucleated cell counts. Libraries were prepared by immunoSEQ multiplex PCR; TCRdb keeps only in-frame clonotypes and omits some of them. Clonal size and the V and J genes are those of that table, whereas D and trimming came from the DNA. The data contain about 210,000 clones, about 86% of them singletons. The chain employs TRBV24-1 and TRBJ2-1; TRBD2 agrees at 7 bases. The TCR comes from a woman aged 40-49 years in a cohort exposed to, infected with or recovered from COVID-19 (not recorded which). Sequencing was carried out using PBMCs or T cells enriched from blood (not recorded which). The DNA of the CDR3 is TGTGCCACCAGTGATTTAAAGCGGGATAACAATGAGCAGTTCTTC. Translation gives CATSDLKRDNNEQFF.